This TCR beta chain was captured by sequencing in a study of cytomegalovirus exposure and HLA in healthy donors. Study-level background: About 80 million unique TCRs from HLA-typed donors made up an early data release.

As concerns this clone: As yet, its antigen is unknown.

Findings and limits, study-wide: Most TCR beta V segments were productive about 90% or about 30% of the time in an earlier analysis. In a later analysis, DRB1 alleles had the most associated TCRs; HLA-C alleles the fewest.

Germline V gene sequence: CDR1 MDHEN, CDR2 SYDVKM. The CDR3 loop spans 18 amino acids. The V and J ends lost 2 bases and 8 bases, in that order; junction bases with no gene match: 17. Likely unrecorded immune exposures existed in these nominally healthy donors. A multiplex PCR was run with 60 Vbeta primers and 13 Jbeta primers. Assay: immunoSEQ multiplex PCR; the TCRdb copy retains only in-frame clones and omits some. The data contain some 120,000 clones, over 8.5% of them singletons. V is TRBV28 and J is TRBJ1-4, with TRBD1 matching over 7 bases. The source is a woman in her forties in good health and CMV-seropositive. Sequenced material: PBMCs. The CDR3: CASSLQPGTASFGEKLFF. CDR3 sequence (DNA): TGTGCCAGCAGTTTACAACCCGGGACAGCGTCCTTTGGGGAAAAACTGTTTTTT. Using reference TRBV28 and TRBJ1-4 for the parts outside the CDR3, the full variable domain is DVKVTQSSRYLVKRTGEKVFLECVQDMDHENMFWYRQDPGLGLRLIYFSYDVKMKEKGDIPEGYSVSREKKERFSLILESASTNQTSMYLCASSLQPGTASFGEKLFFGSGTQLSVL.